This T cell receptor beta chain stems from a study of cytomegalovirus exposure and HLA in healthy donors. 60 Vbeta and 13 Jbeta primers were used in PCR. Measured with immunoSEQ multiplex PCR; TCRdb has only the in-frame clones, and not every one. Among around 210,000 clones listed, roughly 84% were seen once. Germline trimming cut 3 bases from V and 2 bases from J; bases unmatched to any gene: 7. The CDR3 totals 15 residues. Germline V gene lookup returns CDR1 SGDLS and CDR2 YYNGEE. This chain uses TRBV9 with TRBJ1-1; the match to TRBD1 covers 7 bases. The sequence derives from a girl aged 2-10 years in good health and CMV-seronegative. Source material: PBMCs. The CDR3 here is CASSAPGTVNTEAFF. Here the CDR3 DNA reads TGTGCCAGCAGCGCGCCCGGGACAGTTAACACTGAAGCTTTCTTT.